The 21 T cell receptor beta chains below come from one sample, sequenced in a study of T-cell reconstitution after alpha-beta-depleted transplantation in children (TCRdb year 2016). Libraries were built with PCR. Sequencing took place on an Illumina HiSeq 2500. Molecular barcoding was employed in the preparation of TCR libraries, with unique molecular identifiers being used to normalize TCRbeta repertoire quantification. The public reads were quality trimmed at Q25 with fastp and then assembled into clones with MiXCR by TCRdb, keeping productive beta chains. Identical CDR3 protein sequences are pooled into one entry, listed with their most common genes and DNA. The table for this sample lists roughly 170,000 distinct CDR3 sequences; around 6.8% of them were counted only once. Jointly, the top ten make up about 3% of the sample. This sample comprised PBMCs from the stem cell graft donor, obtained from the stem cell graft. These receptors came from a human donor who donated a stem cell graft to a child with Wiskott-Aldrich syndrome.

The table lists this clonotype with many counts. This chain joins TRBV24-1 and TRBJ2-3; 9 positions match TRBD2. This CDR3 spans 15 amino acids. Germline V lookup: CDR1 KGHDR, CDR2 SFDVKD. V lost 3 bases, J lost 5 bases, and 5 bases stayed unmatched. The CDR3: CATSDPRGGGDTQYF. The CDR3 nucleotides read TGTGCCACCAGTGATCCGCGGGGGGGTGGAGATACGCAGTATTTT.

This clonotype was observed many times. The chain carries TRBV6-6 and TRBJ1-2; D is undetermined. This CDR3 has 11 amino acids. V was shortened by 4 bases and J by 5 bases, with 5 bases between the two germline ends. Germline V gene data show CDR1 as MNHNY and CDR2 as SVGAGI (reference sequence). The CDR3 is CASSFSYGYTF. The CDR3 bases are TGTGCCAGCAGTTTCTCGTATGGCTACACCTTC.

This clonotype has at least ten counts. CDR3 loop: CASSLAEVGGYTF. In DNA form, the CDR3 reads TGTGCCAGCAGCTTAGCGGAGGTCGGCGGCTACACCTTC. This rearrangement joins TRBV7-8 to TRBJ1-2; D is ambiguous. There are 13 residues in the CDR3. Germline V gene data show CDR1 as SGHVS and CDR2 as FQNEAQ. The germline V and J ends were trimmed by 0 bases and 8 bases, with 10 bases remaining between them.

This clonotype was recorded many times. The V gene is TRBV12-3 or TRBV12-4, the J gene TRBJ2-1, with TRBD2 identical over 9 bases. The CDR3 extends over 15 amino acids. The V and J ends lost 7 bases and 2 bases, in that order; junction bases with no gene match: 6. CDR3 loop: CASNPAGGAYNEQFF. As DNA, the CDR3 is TGTGCCAGCAATCCAGCGGGAGGCGCCTACAATGAGCAGTTCTTC.

This clonotype was counted many times. The chain recombines TRBV27 with TRBJ1-6, with D tentatively TRBD1 (5 bases). Looked up from germline, CDR1 is MNHEY and CDR2 is SMNVEV (reference sequence). V lost 2 bases and J lost 5, with 13 bases in between. The CDR3 has 16 residues. The CDR3 loop is CASSLAPGRNNSPLHF. CDR3 nucleotide sequence: TGTGCCAGCAGTTTAGCCCCGGGACGGAATAATTCACCCCTCCACTTT.

This clonotype came up many times. V and J are TRBV29-1 and TRBJ2-1; either TRBD1 or TRBD2 may supply D (5 bases each). Trimming removed 8 bases at V and 5 bases at J, with 16 bases between. Germline V gene data show CDR1 as SQVTM and CDR2 as ANQGSEA. CDR3 length: 13 residues. The CDR3 sequence: CSSALGVDNEQFF. CDR3 DNA: TGCAGCTCAGCCCTGGGGGTGGACAATGAGCAGTTCTTC.

This clonotype has a count of ten or more. The chain employs TRBV20-1 and TRBJ2-1; 8 bases align to TRBD2. The junction had 9 bases not matched to a gene; V was cut back by 1 base and J by 4 bases. CDR3 length: 16 residues. Germline CDR1 DFQATT, CDR2 SNEGSKA (reference sequence). CDR3 sequence (DNA): TGCAGTGCTAGAGTATTAATAGCGGGATTATACAATGAGCAGTTCTTC. Protein: CSARVLIAGLYNEQFF.

This clonotype was recorded at least ten times. The V gene is TRBV5-1, the J gene TRBJ1-2; 7 nucleotides line up with TRBD1. V lost 2 bases, J lost 3 bases, and 7 bases stayed unmatched. CDR1 SGHRS and CDR2 YFSETQ come from the germline V gene. CDR3 size: 15 residues. CDR3 region: CASSFPPGQYYGYTF. DNA of the CDR3: TGCGCCAGCAGCTTCCCCCCGGGACAGTACTATGGCTACACCTTC.

This clonotype was counted a single time. This sequence joins TRBV29-1 and TRBJ2-4; 7 bases agree with TRBD2. In germline, CDR1 is SQVTM, CDR2 ANQGSEA. With 7 bases clipped from V and 7 bases from J, the junction kept 7 bases outside the gene matches. The CDR3 loop spans 12 amino acids. The CDR3 sequence is CSGLAGRNIQYF. The CDR3 DNA reads TGCAGCGGCCTAGCCGGGAGGAACATTCAGTACTTC.

This clonotype was counted many times. The V call is TRBV25-1, the J call TRBJ1-6, with a possible D match to TRBD1 (6 bases). The CDR3 spans 14 residues. Germline V CDR1 and CDR2: MGHDK, SYGVNS. Trimming removed 6 bases from V and 4 bases from J, with 10 bases in between. The CDR3 coding sequence is TGTGCCAGCAGAACCGGGACATATAATTCACCCCTCCACTTT. Translation: CASRTGTYNSPLHF.

This clonotype has a count of ten or more. The chain has TRBV6-1 and TRBJ2-7, with D perhaps being TRBD1 or TRBD2 (6 bases each). V gave up 3 bases and J gave up 6 bases, with 12 bases separating them. The CDR3 sequence is 13 residues long. Germline V gene data show CDR1 as MNHNS and CDR2 as SASEGT. CDR3 sequence (DNA): TGTGCCAGCAGTGAGGTGGGGGGCGCCGAGCAGTACTTC. This sequence encodes CASSEVGGAEQYF.

A few counts support this clonotype. The chain couples TRBV18 to TRBJ2-7; TRBD1 matches at 8 bases. This CDR3 is 15 amino acids long. Trimming cost V 3 bases and J 0 bases; bases outside gene matches: 4. Germline CDR1 and CDR2: KGHSH and LQKENI. CDR3 region: CASSPTDRGSYEQYF. For the CDR3, the DNA is TGTGCCAGCTCACCCACTGACAGGGGCTCCTACGAGCAGTACTTC.

This clonotype was seen many times. V is TRBV12-3 or TRBV12-4 and J is TRBJ1-5; 10 positions match TRBD1. This CDR3 comprises 16 residues. V was clipped by 3 bases and J by 6 bases; unmatched bases: 8. CDR3 amino acids: CASSLGDRGLGQPQHF. The CDR3 DNA follows: TGTGCCAGCAGTTTGGGGGACAGGGGATTAGGTCAGCCCCAGCATTTT.

This clonotype appeared a few times. V gene TRBV11-2 combines with J gene TRBJ2-1; 12 nucleotides align to TRBD2. The germline V gene encodes CDR1 SGHAT and CDR2 FQNNGV. V was clipped by 1 base and J by 7 bases; unmatched bases: 5. The CDR3 extends over 16 amino acids. DNA of the CDR3: TGTGCCAGCAGCTTAGCCCTAGCGGGGGGGATAAATGAGCAGTTCTTC. Translated: CASSLALAGGINEQFF. Looking up the rest from reference TRBV11-2 and TRBJ2-1 gives the full variable domain: EAGVAQSPRYKIIEKRQSVAFWCNPISGHATLYWYQQILGQGPKLLIQFQNNGVVDDSQLPKDRFSAERLKGVDSTLKIQPAKLEDSAVYLCASSLALAGGINEQFFGPGTRLTVL.

Ten or more counts support this clonotype. The J gene is TRBJ2-7, the V gene TRBV5-1; unclear D gene. Trimming removed 0 bases at V and 2 bases at J, with 18 bases between. Germline CDR1 reads SGHRS; CDR2 reads YFSETQ. The CDR3 has 17 residues. The CDR3 reads CASSLAPISLDPYEQYF. The CDR3 nucleotides read TGCGCCAGCAGCTTGGCCCCGATCTCTCTCGATCCCTACGAGCAGTACTTC.

This clonotype appeared a few times. This rearrangement joins TRBV7-2 to TRBJ2-7, with 8 bases matching TRBD1. V lost 4 bases to trimming and J lost 5 bases; unmatched junction nucleotides: 4. The length of the CDR3 is 13 residues. The V gene's germline CDR1 is SGHTA and CDR2 FQGNSA. CDR3 nucleotide sequence: TGTGCCAGCAGCTACCGGACAGGGAACGAGCAGTACTTC. It specifies CASSYRTGNEQYF.

This clonotype has a count of ten or more. The chain joins TRBV27 to TRBJ2-7; D is possibly TRBD1 or TRBD2 (5 bases each). Germline CDR1 MNHEY, CDR2 SMNVEV (reference sequence). V shed 6 bases and J shed 4 bases, with 16 bases lying between them. The CDR3 is made up of 14 amino acids. Here the CDR3 reads CASSRPGPFYEQYF. The CDR3 DNA reads TGTGCCAGCAGCAGACCGGGGCCCTTTTACGAGCAGTACTTC.

This clonotype was observed at least ten times. The rearrangement joins TRBV5-6 to TRBJ1-2; D unclear. Germline V gene data show CDR1 as SGHDT and CDR2 as YYEEEE. The CDR3 is 14 amino acids. The V and J ends lost 3 bases and 12 bases respectively, with 21 bases between them. The CDR3 nucleotides are TGTGCCAGCAGCTACGTCCCGGACCGGGTCGGGCACACCTTC. It translates to CASSYVPDRVGHTF.

This clonotype has a count of ten or more. The chain uses TRBV7-9 and TRBJ2-3; 7 nucleotides agree with TRBD1. This CDR3 comprises 15 residues. CDR1 is SEHNR and CDR2 is FQNEAQ in the germline V gene (reference sequence). V gave up 8 bases and J gave up 3 bases; unmatched junction bases: 11. CDR3 sequence: CASRRGTEFTDTQYF. For the CDR3, the DNA is TGTGCCAGCCGAAGGGGGACAGAGTTTACAGATACGCAGTATTTT.

The V call is TRBV24-1, the J call TRBJ2-5; tentatively, D is TRBD1 or TRBD2 (6 bases each). Trimming pared 10 bases from V and 2 bases from J, leaving 10 bases between. The CDR3 covers 12 residues. Germline CDR1 is KGHDR and CDR2 is SFDVKD. The CDR3 protein is CATQGLQETQYF. CDR3 in DNA: TGTGCCACACAGGGACTTCAAGAGACCCAGTACTTC.

This clonotype occurred a few times. J is TRBJ2-1 and V is TRBV7-9; D is undetermined. V shed 2 bases and J shed 3 bases, with 5 bases lying between them. The CDR3 runs 13 residues. The germline V gene has CDR1 SEHNR and CDR2 FQNEAQ (reference sequence). DNA of the CDR3: TGTGCCAGCAGCTTAATTAACTACAATGAGCAGTTCTTC. The encoded protein is CASSLINYNEQFF.